A selection of T cell receptor beta chains follows, all from one sample in a study of T-cell memory formation after mild COVID-19. MiXCR, run by TCRdb on the 5' RACE reads, gives a single entry per CDR3 protein. The sample contains nearly 250,000 distinct CDR3 sequences, 15% to 19% of which appear only once. The sequencing sample was made of PBMCs or a T cell subset sorted from them (not recorded which). The origin of the receptors is an adult woman who had mild COVID-19 (a few samples of this study predate the infection). Cell type and time point are not known. Each CDR3 is given with its conserved first and last residue.

CASSPGQRTVQETQYF	TRBV2
CASSFSTAEAFF	TRBV12-3/TRBV12-4
CASSYRDRDTEAFF	TRBV6-6
CAISESDRTYGYTF	TRBV10-3
CASSRDRGADTQYF	TRBV18
CSAKTGYEQYF	TRBV20-1
CASSFGVPGTSGSNEQFF	TRBV12-3/TRBV12-4
CASSIDRAYEQYF	TRBV5-1
CASSLFSTSGRFSYEQYF	TRBV7-2
CASSLTRLDSNEQYF	TRBV27
CASSPETGEGNEQFF	TRBV18
CASSRGNTETQYF	TRBV6-5
CAWSWVAVTFDEQYF	TRBV30
CASSYPGLAEADTQYF	TRBV12-3/TRBV12-4
CASSHPSGTPSEQYF	TRBV4-2
CASSVRWNYGYTF	TRBV9
CASSYSTVSEAFF	TRBV6-5
CASSLDREQYF	TRBV11-2
CASSPAGTGYNEQFF	TRBV5-1
CASRRTGYTEAFF	TRBV12-3/TRBV12-4
CAIKGEKNTEAFF	TRBV10-3
CASTRQGAKLDTEAFF	TRBV6-6
CATSTDSGSRYQETQYF	TRBV15
CASSFRLSGSDTQYF	TRBV7-6
CSVDPGQDNYGYTF	TRBV29-1
CASSYSWRVASYNEQFF	TRBV6-5
CASSTRQGLITEAFF	TRBV6-6
CASSTLRGRLNTEAFF	TRBV4-2
CASSLEAGPTHEQYF	TRBV7-2
CASSYSGRGNEQFF	TRBV6-6
CASSQEAQRYGYTF	TRBV4-2
CSARDGTMNTEAFF	TRBV20-1
CASSLTGDGANVLTF	TRBV7-3
CASSEPQGAHGYTF	TRBV12-3/TRBV12-4
CASIPLPLAGGHQETQYF	TRBV28
CASSSPDRSYEQYF	TRBV5-1
CAIGPGRGEKLFF	TRBV10-3
CATRRGPDEQFF	TRBV24-1
CASSFVQGSEQFF	TRBV12-3/TRBV12-4
CASSPDRGLRGDEQFF	TRBV12-3/TRBV12-4
CASNNPPETQYF	TRBV6-6
CASSPQAGTEQFF	TRBV18